Sequencing of this T cell receptor beta chain was carried out in a study of cytomegalovirus exposure and HLA in healthy donors. Turning to the study itself: In an earlier analysis, around 100 million unique TCR beta sequences were found from some 170 million T cells.

General observations from the study: TCR beta V- and J-gene trimming was later associated with a missense DCLRE1C variant. From TCR beta sequences, most subjects' HLA-A and HLA-B alleles were reportedly predicted accurately. Highest at DRB1 and lowest at HLA-C, TCR association rates differed among HLA loci in a later analysis.

This PCR relied on a set of 60 Vbeta primers and 13 Jbeta primers. Data came from immunoSEQ multiplex PCR; TCRdb stores just in-frame clones and leaves some out. The sample shows 85,000 to 120,000 clones, 70% to 80% of them seen only once. As concerns this clone: Its specificity is unknown.

The V segment lost 4 bases and the J segment 6 bases; nucleotides outside the gene matches: 3. The CDR3 runs 14 residues. Germline CDR1 and CDR2: SGHTS and YDEGEE. This sequence was found in a man in his 60s in good health and CMV-seronegative. The sequencing input was PBMCs. The V gene is TRBV5-8, the J gene TRBJ1-5; 11 bases agree with TRBD1. CDR3 bases: TGTGCCAGCAGCCGGGACAGGGGGGTTCAGCCCCAGCATTTT. Encoded protein: CASSRDRGVQPQHF.